The clone carrying this T cell receptor (beta chain) was seen at least ten times. Its specificity is unknown. Germline loops: CDR1 LGHNA, CDR2 YSLEER. This CDR3 is built from 17 residues. Trimming removed 0 bases from V and 3 bases from J; junction bases left unmatched: 6. This record comes from a study of blood T cells in healthy people across ages. Study-level background: Roughly one uniquely barcoded beta molecule per two T cells was captured. Study results and caveats: Naive CD4+ cell counts and diversity both ran higher in long-lived than in aged donors. PBMCs went unsorted, and a conclusive naive versus antigen-experienced comparison was therefore prevented.

The individuals who served as donors were healthy Caucasians living in Russia, aged roughly 6 to 100. Primers used in a second PCR of about 6 to 11 cycles were a sample-barcoded 5' primer and a J-beta primer mix. TCRdb called the 5' RACE reads again in MiXCR, with one record for every CDR3 protein. The sample shows about 590,000 distinct CDR3 sequences, under 30% of them seen only once. The source is an elderly woman in good health. The chain uses TRBV4-3 and TRBJ2-3; 10 bases align to TRBD2. The sequencing input was blood. The DNA for the CDR3 is TGCGCCAGCAGCCAAGATTCGGCTAGCGGGGGAACAGATACGCAGTATTTT. Protein product: CASSQDSASGGTDTQYF.